Given below is one T cell receptor (beta chain) in context. This sample was taken from a study of T-cell memory formation after mild COVID-19. V was cut by 7 bases and J by 7 bases, with 25 bases left in between. The CDR3 is made up of 16 amino acids. Germline assignment: CDR1 SEHNR and CDR2 FQNEAQ (reference sequence). TCRdb fed the 5' RACE reads into MiXCR, producing one record per CDR3 protein. The sample carries roughly 380,000 distinct CDR3 sequences, around 27% recorded once. Sequencing was done on a sample of PBMCs or a T cell subset sorted from them (not recorded which). The V and J genes are TRBV7-9 and TRBJ1-2; tentatively, D is TRBD1 (5 bases). The TCR comes from an adult woman who had mild COVID-19 (a few samples of this study predate the infection). Cell type and time point are not known. The CDR3 DNA sequence: TGTGCCAGCACCGCGGTATTGGGACCTTGGGCTACTGGCTACACCTTC. Translated: CASTAVLGPWATGYTF.